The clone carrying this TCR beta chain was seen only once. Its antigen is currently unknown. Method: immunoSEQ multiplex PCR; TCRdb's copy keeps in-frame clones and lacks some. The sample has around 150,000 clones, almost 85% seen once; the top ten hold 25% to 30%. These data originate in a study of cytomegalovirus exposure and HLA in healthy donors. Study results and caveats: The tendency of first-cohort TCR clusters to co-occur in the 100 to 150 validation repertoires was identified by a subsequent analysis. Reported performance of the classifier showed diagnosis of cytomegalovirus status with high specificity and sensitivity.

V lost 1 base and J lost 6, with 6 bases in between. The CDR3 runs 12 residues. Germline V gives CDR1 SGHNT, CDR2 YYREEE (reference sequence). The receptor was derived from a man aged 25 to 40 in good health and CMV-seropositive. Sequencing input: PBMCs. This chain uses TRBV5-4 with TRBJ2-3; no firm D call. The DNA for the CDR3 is TGTGCCAGCAGCTTGTTCTCGGATACGCAGTATTTT. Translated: CASSLFSDTQYF.